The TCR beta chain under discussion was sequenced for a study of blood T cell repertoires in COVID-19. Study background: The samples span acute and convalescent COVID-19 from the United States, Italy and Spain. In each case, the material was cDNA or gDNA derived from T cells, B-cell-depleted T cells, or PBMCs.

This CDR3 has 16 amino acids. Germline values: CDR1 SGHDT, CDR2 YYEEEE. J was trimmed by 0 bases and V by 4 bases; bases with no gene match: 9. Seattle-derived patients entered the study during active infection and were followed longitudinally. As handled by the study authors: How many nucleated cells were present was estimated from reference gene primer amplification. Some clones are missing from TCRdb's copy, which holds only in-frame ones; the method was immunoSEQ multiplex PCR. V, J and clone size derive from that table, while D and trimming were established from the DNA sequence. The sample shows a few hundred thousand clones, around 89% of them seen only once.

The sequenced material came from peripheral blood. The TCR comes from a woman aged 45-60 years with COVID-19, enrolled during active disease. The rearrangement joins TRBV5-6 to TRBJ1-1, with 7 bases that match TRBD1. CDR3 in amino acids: CASSPETGLVNTEAFF. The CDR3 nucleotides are TGTGCCAGCAGCCCAGAGACAGGGCTTGTGAACACTGAAGCTTTCTTT.